This T cell receptor beta chain was profiled in a study of identical twins. Study outcomes and limitations: Where out-of-frame alpha sequences were twin-shared, they showed excess low generation probability. Excess twin sharing in beta out-of-frame sequences was weaker.

As concerns this clonotype: What it binds is unknown.

A universal primer binding site was introduced by template switching. The final cDNA contained unique molecular identifiers. TCRdb independently ran MiXCR on the 5' RACE reads; one entry per CDR3 protein. The sample lists about 470,000 distinct CDR3 sequences, more than 20% occurring once. The CDR3 extends over 14 amino acids. V dropped 6 bases and J dropped 2 bases, with 14 bases sitting between them. The germline gives CDR1 WSHSY, CDR2 SAAADI. This sample also appeared in a second study, on T cells expressing NK-cell markers.

The genes are TRBV10-2 and TRBJ2-7; no reliable D call. The sequenced sample consisted of CD4+ T cells sorted from blood. The sequence was obtained from a woman under 30 in good health. The CDR3, as DNA: TGCGCCAGCAGGGATAACAGAGGACCCTACGAGCAGTACTTC. Protein product: CASRDNRGPYEQYF.